The entry that follows covers one TCR beta chain sequence. Its antigen remains unidentified. Libraries were prepared by immunoSEQ multiplex PCR; TCRdb keeps only in-frame clonotypes and omits some of them. The sample records about 130,000 clones, 93% being singletons. The CDR3 runs 16 residues. Germline V lookup: CDR1 SNHLY, CDR2 FYNNEI. Trimming took 4 bases from V and 0 from J, leaving 13 bases between them. The sample is drawn from a study of T cell responses to AZD1222 COVID-19 vaccine. Notes on the study in general: Donor demographics were predominantly white British with a female majority; clonal diversity may be underestimated.

The chain combines TRBV2 with TRBJ1-5, with D possibly TRBD1 on 5 matching bases. The origin of this receptor is an adult in good health. The material was peripheral blood, obtained on day 0 of AZD1222 vaccination. In DNA, the CDR3 is TGTGCCAGCAGTGGCAGGGCCCAAAATAGCAATCAGCCCCAGCATTTT. Translated, it gives CASSGRAQNSNQPQHF. Based on the CDR3 plus reference TRBV2 and TRBJ1-5, the full variable domain is EPEVTQTPSHQVTQMGQEVILRCVPISNHLYFYWYRQILGQKVEFLVSFYNNEISEKSEIFDDQFSVERPDGSNFTLKIRSTKLEDSAMYFCASSGRAQNSNQPQHFGDGTRLSIL.